This TCR beta chain was sequenced for a study of graft-versus-host responses after intestinal transplantation. Findings and caveats of the study: Some patients had graft-donor T cell macrochimerism. In their allografts, the ratios of graft-versus-host to host-versus-graft T cell clones were high.

Clones were read by immunoSEQ multiplex PCR, and TCRdb kept only the in-frame ones, dropping some. The sample lists about 23,000 clones, roughly 90% occurring once. Notes on this clone: Its cognate antigen is unknown.

The CDR3 sequence is 14 residues long. V gave up 8 bases and J gave up 1 base; unmatched junction bases: 7. Germline V CDR1 and CDR2: MNHNY, SVGAGI (reference sequence). The source was PBMCs, collected around 40 days after intestinal transplant. The sequence was collected from a human patient who received an intestinal transplant, so some T cells may come from the graft donor. The chain combines TRBV6-6 with TRBJ1-1; 7 bases are shared with TRBD1. The CDR3 DNA reads TGTGCCAGCGGCCGACAGGGCACGAACACTGAAGCTTTCTTT. This encodes CASGRQGTNTEAFF.